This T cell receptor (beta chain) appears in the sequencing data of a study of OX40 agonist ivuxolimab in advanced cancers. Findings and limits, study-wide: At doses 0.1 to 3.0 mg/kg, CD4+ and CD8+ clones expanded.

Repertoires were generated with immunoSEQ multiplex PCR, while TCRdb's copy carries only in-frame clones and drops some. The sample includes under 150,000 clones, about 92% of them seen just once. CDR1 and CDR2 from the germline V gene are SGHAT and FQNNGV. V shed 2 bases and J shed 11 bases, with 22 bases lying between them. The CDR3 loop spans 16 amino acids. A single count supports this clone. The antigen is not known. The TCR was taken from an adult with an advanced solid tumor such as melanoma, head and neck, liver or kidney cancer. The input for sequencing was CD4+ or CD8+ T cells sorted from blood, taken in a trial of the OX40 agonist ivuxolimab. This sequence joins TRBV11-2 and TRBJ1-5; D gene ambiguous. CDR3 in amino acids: CASSLWGAGSFNTQHF. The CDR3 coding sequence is TGTGCCAGCAGCTTATGGGGAGCGGGGAGCTTCAACACCCAGCATTTT.